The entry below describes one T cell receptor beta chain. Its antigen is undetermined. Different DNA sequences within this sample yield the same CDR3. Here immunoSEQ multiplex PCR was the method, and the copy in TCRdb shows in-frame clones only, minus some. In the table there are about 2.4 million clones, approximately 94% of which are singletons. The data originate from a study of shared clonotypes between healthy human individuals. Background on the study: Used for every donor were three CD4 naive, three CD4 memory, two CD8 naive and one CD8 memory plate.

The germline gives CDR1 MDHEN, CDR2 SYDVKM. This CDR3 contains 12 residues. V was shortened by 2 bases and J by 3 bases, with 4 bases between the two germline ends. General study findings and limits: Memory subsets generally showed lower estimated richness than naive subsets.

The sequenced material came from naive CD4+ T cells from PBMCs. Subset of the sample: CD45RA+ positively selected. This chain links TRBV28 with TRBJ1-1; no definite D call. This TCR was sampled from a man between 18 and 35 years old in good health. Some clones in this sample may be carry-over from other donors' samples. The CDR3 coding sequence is TGTGCCAGCAGTTTACGCCACACTGAAGCTTTCTTT. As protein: CASSLRHTEAFF.